This T cell receptor (beta chain) stems from a study of cytomegalovirus exposure and HLA in healthy donors. Study findings and constraints: One cluster of highly shared sequence variants probably arose as a sequencing artifact.

As regards this clone: Its antigen is unknown.

13 Jbeta primers and 60 Vbeta primers were used for the PCR. Sequencing was performed with immunoSEQ multiplex PCR; in TCRdb, only in-frame clones are kept and a portion is missing. The repertoire has about 140,000 clones, 70% of them found once; the top ten carry 1.5% to 2%. The CDR3 runs 13 residues. The V segment lost 5 bases and the J segment 6 bases; nucleotides outside the gene matches: 7. The germline gives CDR1 GTSNPN, CDR2 SVGIG (reference sequence). The specimen sequenced was PBMCs. This chain connects TRBV30 to TRBJ1-2; 9 bases agree with TRBD1. The receptor was derived from a woman aged 25-40 years in good health and CMV-seronegative. The CDR3 reads CAWVGQGRNGYTF. As DNA, the CDR3 is TGTGCCTGGGTCGGACAGGGGCGAAATGGCTACACCTTC.